A selection of T cell receptor beta chains follows, all from one sample in a study of memory CD4+ T cells and cytomegalovirus serostatus. This table comes from immunoSEQ multiplex PCR, and its TCRdb copy is limited to in-frame clones, with some not included. The sample lists around 61,000 clones, roughly 87% occurring once. The sequencing sample was made of memory CD4+ T cells from blood. These receptors were taken from an adult in good health and CMV-seronegative. Each CDR3 is given with its conserved first and last residue. Fields, in order: CDR3 length, clone size, V gene, J gene, D gene, CDR3 protein, CDR3 DNA. A D gene is named only where the DNA matches it firmly. Rows may omit the clone size; those that give it use once, few, many or a size class.

>15|NA|TRBV28|TRBJ1-2|TRBD1
CASSFSGTALYGYTF
TGTGCCAGCAGTTTTTCCGGGACAGCTCTTTATGGCTACACCTTC
>16|NA|TRBV14|TRBJ2-3|TRBD1
CASSQRPDRVLDTQYF
TGTGCCAGCAGCCAACGCCCGGACAGGGTCTTAGATACGCAGTATTTT
>17|few|TRBV10-3|TRBJ2-1|NA
CAISAPREGALADEQFF
TGTGCCATCAGTGCCCCACGGGAGGGGGCACTAGCGGATGAGCAGTTCTTC
>12|NA|TRBV7-8|TRBJ2-5|NA
CATGGSGETQYF
TGTGCCACCGGGGGTAGCGGAGAGACCCAGTACTTC
>18|once|TRBV7-2|TRBJ1-2|NA
CASSPRGTLIQGRGGYTF
TGTGCCAGCAGCCCCCGTGGGACCCTCATTCAGGGAAGGGGGGGCTACACCTTC
>14|NA|TRBV7-3|TRBJ2-3|NA
CASSAGGLGDTQYF
TGTGCCAGCAGCGCAGGGGGGCTGGGCGATACGCAGTATTTT
>16|NA|TRBV27|TRBJ2-3|TRBD2
CASRIAGGRDTDTQYF
TGTGCCAGCAGGATCGCGGGGGGTCGGGACACAGATACGCAGTATTTT
>14|NA|TRBV19|TRBJ1-2|NA
CASSIEATGARYTF
TGTGCCAGTAGTATTGAGGCGACAGGAGCACGCTACACCTTC
>15|NA|TRBV21-1|TRBJ1-5|NA
CASSKVGQGNQPQHF
NA
>16|NA|TRBV7-8|TRBJ2-5|NA
CASSLATGRGQETQYF
TGTGCCAGCAGCTTAGCGACAGGGAGGGGGCAAGAGACCCAGTACTTC
>15|NA|TRBV7-2|TRBJ1-1|NA
CASSSGRIMNTEAFF
TGTGCCAGCAGCTCAGGACGGATTATGAACACTGAAGCTTTCTTT
>14|NA|TRBV4-2|TRBJ2-5|TRBD2
CASSLGLAQETQYF
TGTGCCAGCAGCTTGGGACTAGCGCAAGAGACCCAGTACTTC
>16|few|TRBV10-3|TRBJ2-3|TRBD2
CAISNGGGAGADTQYF
TGTGCCATCAGTAACGGCGGGGGGGCCGGGGCAGATACGCAGTATTTT
>17|NA|TRBV11-2|TRBJ2-4|NA
CASSLEGRAKPRNIQYF
TGTGCCAGCAGCTTAGAAGGCAGGGCTAAACCAAGAAACATTCAGTACTTC
>13|NA|TRBV5-1|TRBJ2-5|NA
CASSFPGEETQYF
TGCGCCAGCAGCTTCCCTGGGGAAGAGACCCAGTACTTC
>13|NA|TRBV10-3|TRBJ2-1|TRBD1
CAIAWGQGNEQFF
TGTGCCATCGCTTGGGGACAGGGAAATGAGCAGTTCTTC
>15|NA|TRBV9|TRBJ2-1|TRBD2
CASSATSGLGNEQFF
TGTGCCAGCAGCGCCACTAGCGGACTTGGGAATGAGCAGTTCTTC
>12|NA|TRBV28|TRBJ1-3|NA
CASSLGGNTIYF
TGTGCCAGCAGTTTAGGTGGAAACACCATATATTTT
>15|NA|TRBV19|TRBJ1-2|TRBD1
CASQAPGQGFYGYTF
TGTGCCAGCCAGGCCCCGGGACAGGGGTTCTATGGCTACACCTTC
>13|NA|TRBV28|TRBJ2-7|NA
CASRPKRIHEQYF
TGTGCCAGCCGCCCGAAAAGGATCCACGAGCAGTACTTC
>13|NA|TRBV6-6|TRBJ2-5|TRBD2
CASSSSSGETQYF
TGTGCCAGCAGTTCGTCTAGCGGAGAGACCCAGTACTTC
>13|NA|TRBV6-1|TRBJ1-2|NA
CASNVDSNYGYTF
TGTGCCAGCAATGTAGACAGTAACTATGGCTACACCTTC
>16|NA|TRBV19|TRBJ2-1|NA
CASRKQVAGSYNEQFF
TGTGCCAGTAGGAAACAGGTGGCGGGCTCCTACAATGAGCAGTTCTTC
>16|NA|TRBV28|TRBJ1-5|TRBD1
CASSLYGRGLGQPQHF
TGTGCCAGCAGTTTATATGGCAGGGGGCTAGGGCAGCCCCAGCATTTT
>15|once|TRBV6-6|TRBJ2-7|TRBD2
CASTLRGLGYYEQYF
TGTGCCAGCACTCTCAGGGGACTAGGATACTACGAGCAGTACTTC
>12|NA|TRBV13|TRBJ1-3|NA
CASRSLGNTIYF
TGTGCCAGCAGAAGTCTCGGAAACACCATATATTTT
>13|NA|TRBV5-6|TRBJ2-7|NA
CASSRVVMGEQYF
TGTGCCAGCAGTCGGGTCGTGATGGGCGAGCAGTACTTC
>15|NA|TRBV6-5|TRBJ1-6|NA
CASSPLEFASHPLHF
TGTGCCAGCAGCCCCCTTGAGTTCGCCTCTCACCCCCTCCACTTT
>14|few|TRBV4-1|TRBJ1-1|NA
CASSRGQLWPEAFF
TGCGCCAGCAGTCGCGGACAGTTATGGCCTGAAGCTTTCTTT
>15|NA|TRBV7-2|TRBJ2-1|TRBD1
CASSLVGGQGNEQFF
TGTGCCAGCAGCTTAGTAGGTGGACAGGGCAATGAGCAGTTCTTC
>17|NA|TRBV7-9|TRBJ2-1|TRBD1
CASSPNPGTGEYNEQFF
TGTGCCAGCAGCCCAAACCCCGGGACAGGGGAGTACAATGAGCAGTTCTTC
>14|NA|TRBV6-1|TRBJ2-1|NA
CASSEVGWAPEQFF
TGTGCCAGCAGTGAAGTAGGTTGGGCCCCTGAGCAGTTCTTC
>13|NA|TRBV2|TRBJ1-2|NA
CASSDLKVYGYTF
TGTGCCAGCAGTGACCTAAAAGTCTATGGCTACACCTTC
>14|NA|TRBV5-6|TRBJ1-2|TRBD1
CASSSAGGDYGYTF
TGTGCCAGCAGCTCGGCAGGGGGGGACTATGGCTACACCTTC
>14|NA|TRBV7-2|TRBJ1-1|NA
CASSLARGGTEAFF
TGTGCCAGCAGCTTAGCCCGGGGGGGGACTGAAGCTTTCTTT
>16|NA|TRBV11-2|TRBJ2-7|NA
CASSLTDDSTTYEQYF
TGTGCCAGCAGCCTAACTGACGACAGTACTACCTACGAGCAGTACTTC
>13|NA|TRBV6-1|TRBJ1-2|NA
CASSETLNYGYTF
TGTGCCAGCAGTGAGACACTTAACTATGGCTACACCTTC
>15|NA|TRBV28|TRBJ1-2|NA
CASSLFTGIGYGYTF
TGTGCCAGCAGTTTATTCACAGGGATAGGCTATGGCTACACCTTC
>15|NA|TRBV7-6|TRBJ1-6|TRBD1
CASSVGTGGNSPLHF
TGTGCCAGCAGCGTAGGGACAGGGGGGAATTCACCCCTCCACTTT
>13|NA|TRBV5-6|TRBJ2-7|TRBD2
CASSLTSGYEQYF
TGTGCCAGCAGCCTGACTAGCGGGTACGAGCAGTACTTC
>13|few|TRBV7-2|TRBJ1-1|NA
CAGREQVNTEAFF
TGTGCCGGCCGGGAACAGGTAAACACTGAAGCTTTCTTT
>16|few|TRBV4-3|TRBJ2-3|TRBD2
CASSHSGATSTDTQYF
TGCGCCAGCAGCCATAGCGGGGCTACTAGCACAGATACGCAGTATTTT
>11|NA|TRBV9|TRBJ1-1|NA
CARTDSHEAFF
TGTGCCAGAACGGACAGCCACGAAGCTTTCTTT
>15|NA|TRBV9|TRBJ2-1|NA
CASSVGRASYNEQFF
TGTGCCAGCAGCGTGGGCAGGGCTTCCTACAATGAGCAGTTCTTC
>13|NA|TRBV7-2|TRBJ1-1|NA
CASSLGHITEAFF
TGTGCCAGCAGCTTAGGACACATCACTGAAGCTTTCTTT
>14|NA|TRBV14|TRBJ2-7|NA
CASSQVLGRDEQYF
TGTGCCAGCAGCCAAGTGCTAGGCAGGGACGAGCAGTACTTC
>15|few|TRBV7-9|TRBJ1-4|NA
CASSPMEGTNEKLFF
TGTGCCAGCAGCCCTATGGAAGGGACTAATGAAAAACTGTTTTTT
>13|NA|TRBV25-1|TRBJ2-2|NA
CASSDSNTGELFF
TGTGCCAGCTCGGACTCAAACACCGGGGAGCTGTTTTTT
>15|NA|TRBV5-1|TRBJ2-3|TRBD1
CASSLWGQGADTQYF
TGCGCCAGCAGCTTGTGGGGACAGGGTGCAGATACGCAGTATTTT
>11|few|TRBV6-5|TRBJ2-7|NA
CASSTRGEQYF
TGTGCCAGCAGTACCAGGGGAGAGCAGTACTTC
>15|NA|TRBV28|TRBJ2-3|NA
CASSLTGARADTQYF
TGTGCCAGCAGTTTAACGGGGGCAAGGGCAGATACGCAGTATTTT
>15|NA|TRBV9|TRBJ2-3|TRBD2
CASSVSSGPTDTQYF
TGTGCCAGCAGCGTTTCTAGCGGCCCCACAGATACGCAGTATTTT
>15|NA|TRBV28|TRBJ1-2|TRBD1
CASSYPGQGFYGYTF
TGTGCCAGCAGTTATCCGGGACAGGGGTTCTATGGCTACACCTTC
>18|few|TRBV19|TRBJ1-5|TRBD1
CASSIGVFRDRAYQPQHF
TGTGCCAGTAGTATAGGAGTATTCCGAGACAGGGCGTACCAGCCCCAGCATTTT
>17|NA|TRBV9|TRBJ1-6|TRBD1
CASSDRDRESLNSPLHF
TGTGCCAGCAGCGATCGGGACAGGGAATCTCTAAATTCACCCCTCCACTTT